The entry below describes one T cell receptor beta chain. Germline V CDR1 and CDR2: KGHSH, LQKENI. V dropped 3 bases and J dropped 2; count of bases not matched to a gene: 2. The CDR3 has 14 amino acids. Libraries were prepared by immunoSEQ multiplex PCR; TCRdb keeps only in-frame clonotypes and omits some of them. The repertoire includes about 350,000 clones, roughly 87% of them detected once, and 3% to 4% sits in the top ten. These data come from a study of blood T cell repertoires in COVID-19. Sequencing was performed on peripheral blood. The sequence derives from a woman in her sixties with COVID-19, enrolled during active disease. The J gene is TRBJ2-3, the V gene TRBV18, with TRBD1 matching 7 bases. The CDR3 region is CASSPGQYTDTQYF. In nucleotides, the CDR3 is TGTGCCAGCTCACCGGGACAGTACACAGATACGCAGTATTTT.